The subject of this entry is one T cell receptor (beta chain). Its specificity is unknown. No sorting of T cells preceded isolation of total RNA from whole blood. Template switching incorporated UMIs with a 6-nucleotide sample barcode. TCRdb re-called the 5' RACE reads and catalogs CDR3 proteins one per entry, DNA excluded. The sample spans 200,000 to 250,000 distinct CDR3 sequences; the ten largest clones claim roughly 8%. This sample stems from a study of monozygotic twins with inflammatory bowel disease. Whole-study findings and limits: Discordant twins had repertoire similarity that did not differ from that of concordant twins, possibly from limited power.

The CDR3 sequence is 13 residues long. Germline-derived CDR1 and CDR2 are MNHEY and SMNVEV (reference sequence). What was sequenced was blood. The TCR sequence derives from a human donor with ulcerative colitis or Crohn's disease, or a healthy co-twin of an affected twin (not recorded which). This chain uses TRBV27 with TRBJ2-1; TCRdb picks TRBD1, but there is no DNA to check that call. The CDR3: CATQQGNYNEQFF.